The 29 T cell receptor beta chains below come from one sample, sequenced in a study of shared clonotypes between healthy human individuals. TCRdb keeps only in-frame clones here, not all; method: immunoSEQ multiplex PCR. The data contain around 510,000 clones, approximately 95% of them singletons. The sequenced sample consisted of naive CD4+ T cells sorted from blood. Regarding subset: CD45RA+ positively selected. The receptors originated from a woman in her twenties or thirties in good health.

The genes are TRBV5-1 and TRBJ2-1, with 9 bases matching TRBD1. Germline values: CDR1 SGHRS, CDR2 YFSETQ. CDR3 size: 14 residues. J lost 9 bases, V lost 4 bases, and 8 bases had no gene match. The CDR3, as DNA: TGCGCCAGCAGCGCGGACAGGGGAGTCGGTGAGCAGTTCTTC. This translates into CASSADRGVGEQFF.

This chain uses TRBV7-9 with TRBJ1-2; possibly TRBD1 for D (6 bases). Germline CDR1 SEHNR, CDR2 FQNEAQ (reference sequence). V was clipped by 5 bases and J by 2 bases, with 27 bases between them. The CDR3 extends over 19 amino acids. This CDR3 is CASSPRLGAQRGLNYGYTF. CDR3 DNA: TGTGCCAGCAGCCCCCGGTTGGGGGCCCAAAGGGGATTGAACTATGGCTACACCTTC.

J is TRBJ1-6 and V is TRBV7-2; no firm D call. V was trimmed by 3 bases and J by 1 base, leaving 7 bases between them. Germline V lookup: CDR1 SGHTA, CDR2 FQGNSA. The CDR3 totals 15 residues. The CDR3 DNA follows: TGTGCCAGCAGCTTGGGTAGTTCCTATAATTCACCCCTCCACTTT. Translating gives CASSLGSSYNSPLHF.

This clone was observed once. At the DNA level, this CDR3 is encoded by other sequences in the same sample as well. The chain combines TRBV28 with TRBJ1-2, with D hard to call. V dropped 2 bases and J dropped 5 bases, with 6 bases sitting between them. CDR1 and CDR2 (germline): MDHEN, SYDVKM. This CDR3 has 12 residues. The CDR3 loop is CASSLEVYGYTF. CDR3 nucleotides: TGTGCCAGCAGTTTAGAGGTTTATGGCTACACCTTC.

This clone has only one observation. Written as DNA, the CDR3 is TGTGCCAGCAGCTTAGGACAGGGCTATGGCTACACCTTC. It yields the protein CASSLGQGYGYTF. This chain joins TRBV7-9 and TRBJ1-2, with 7 bases identical to TRBD1. With V trimmed by 1 base and J by 4 bases, 0 bases remained unmatched. Germline values: CDR1 SEHNR, CDR2 FQNEAQ (reference sequence). There are 13 residues in the CDR3.

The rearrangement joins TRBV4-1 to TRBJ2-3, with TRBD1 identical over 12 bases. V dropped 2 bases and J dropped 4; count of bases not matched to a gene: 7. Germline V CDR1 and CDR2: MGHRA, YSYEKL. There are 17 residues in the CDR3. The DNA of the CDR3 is TGCGCCAGCAGCCAAAGTACGGGGACAGGGGGCGCAGATACGCAGTATTTT. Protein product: CASSQSTGTGGADTQYF.

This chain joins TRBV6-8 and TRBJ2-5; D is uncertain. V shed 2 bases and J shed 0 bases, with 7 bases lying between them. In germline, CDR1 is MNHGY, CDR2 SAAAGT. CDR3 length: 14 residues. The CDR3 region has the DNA TGTGCCAGCAGTTACGGCCTAGACCAAGAGACCCAGTACTTC. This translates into CASSYGLDQETQYF.

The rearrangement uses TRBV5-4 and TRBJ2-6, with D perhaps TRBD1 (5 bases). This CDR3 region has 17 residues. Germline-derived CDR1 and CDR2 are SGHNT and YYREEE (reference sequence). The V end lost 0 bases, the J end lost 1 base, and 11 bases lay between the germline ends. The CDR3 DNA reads TGTGCCAGCAGCTTGGGTCAGGGTAGTTCTGGGGCCAACGTCCTGACTTTC. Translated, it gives CASSLGQGSSGANVLTF.

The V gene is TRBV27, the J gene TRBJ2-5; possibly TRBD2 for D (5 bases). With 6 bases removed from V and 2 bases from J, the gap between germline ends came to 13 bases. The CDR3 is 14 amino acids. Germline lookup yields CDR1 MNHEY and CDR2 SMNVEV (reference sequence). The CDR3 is CASRNRRYQETQYF. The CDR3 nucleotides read TGTGCCAGCAGGAATAGGAGGTATCAAGAGACCCAGTACTTC.

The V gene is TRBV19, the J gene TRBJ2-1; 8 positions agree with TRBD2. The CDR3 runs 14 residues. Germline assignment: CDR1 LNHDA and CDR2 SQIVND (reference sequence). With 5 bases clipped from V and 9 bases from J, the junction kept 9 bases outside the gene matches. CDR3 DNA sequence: TGTGCCAGTAGTTTCACGGGAGGGACGAGTGAGCAGTTCTTC. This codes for CASSFTGGTSEQFF.

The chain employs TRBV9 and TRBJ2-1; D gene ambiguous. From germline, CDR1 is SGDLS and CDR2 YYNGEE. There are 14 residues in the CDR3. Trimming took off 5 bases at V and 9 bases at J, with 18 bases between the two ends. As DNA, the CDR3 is TGTGCCAGCAGAGAAACCCCCATGTCGGGTGAGCAGTTCTTC. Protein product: CASRETPMSGEQFF.

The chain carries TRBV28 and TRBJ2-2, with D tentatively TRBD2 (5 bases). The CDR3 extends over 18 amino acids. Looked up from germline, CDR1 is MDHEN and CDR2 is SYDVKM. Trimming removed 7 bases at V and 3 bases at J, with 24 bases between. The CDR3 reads CASTLNRRDIQYTGELFF. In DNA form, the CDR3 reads TGTGCCAGCACTCTAAACCGACGGGATATACAATACACCGGGGAGCTGTTTTTT. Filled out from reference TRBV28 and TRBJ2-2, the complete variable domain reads DVKVTQSSRYLVKRTGEKVFLECVQDMDHENMFWYRQDPGLGLRLIYFSYDVKMKEKGDIPEGYSVSREKKERFSLILESASTNQTSMYLCASTLNRRDIQYTGELFFGEGSRLTVL.

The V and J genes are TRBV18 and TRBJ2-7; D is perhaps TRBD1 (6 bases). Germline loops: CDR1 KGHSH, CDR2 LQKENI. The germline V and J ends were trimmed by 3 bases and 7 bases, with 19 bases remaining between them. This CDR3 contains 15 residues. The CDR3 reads CASSPTGQLPREQYF. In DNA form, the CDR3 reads TGTGCCAGCTCACCGACAGGACAGCTCCCACGGGAGCAGTACTTC.

The CDR3 sequence is CASSQGSGPYYEQYF. CDR3 nucleotides: TGTGCCAGCAGCCAAGGTAGCGGACCGTACTACGAGCAGTACTTC. The chain recombines TRBV4-2 with TRBJ2-5, with D possibly TRBD2 on 6 matching bases. The J call may not be correct, given that the DNA end is closer to TRBJ2-7. The length of the CDR3 is 15 residues. Germline CDR1 LGHNA, CDR2 YNFKEQ.

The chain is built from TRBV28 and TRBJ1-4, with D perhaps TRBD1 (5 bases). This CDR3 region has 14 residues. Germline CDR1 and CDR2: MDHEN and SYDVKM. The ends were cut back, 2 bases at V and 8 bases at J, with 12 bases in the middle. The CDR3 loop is CASSLTAGREKLFF. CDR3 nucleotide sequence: TGTGCCAGCAGTTTAACGGCAGGGCGCGAAAAACTGTTTTTT.

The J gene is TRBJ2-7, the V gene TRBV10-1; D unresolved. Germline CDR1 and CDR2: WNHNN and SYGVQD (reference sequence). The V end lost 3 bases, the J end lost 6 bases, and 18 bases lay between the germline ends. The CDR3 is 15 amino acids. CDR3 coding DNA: TGCGCCAGCAGTGAATCACCTAACCTAAAGGCCGAGCAGTACTTC. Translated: CASSESPNLKAEQYF.

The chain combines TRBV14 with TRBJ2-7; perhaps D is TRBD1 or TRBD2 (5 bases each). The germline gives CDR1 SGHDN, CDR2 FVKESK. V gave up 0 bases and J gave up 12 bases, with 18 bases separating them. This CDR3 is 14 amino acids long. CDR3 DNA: TGTGCCAGCAGCCAAGATTCCGGGGCCACCCGGTGGTACTTC. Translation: CASSQDSGATRWYF. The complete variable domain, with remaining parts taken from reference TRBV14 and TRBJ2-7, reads EAGVTQFPSHSVIEKGQTVTLRCDPISGHDNLYWYRRVMGKEIKFLLHFVKESKQDESGMPNNRFLAERTGGTYSTLKVQPAELEDSGVYFCASSQDSGATRWYFGPGTRLTVT.

The chain's CDR3 is CASSVAGEETQYF. For the CDR3, the DNA is TGTGCCAGCAGCGTAGCGGGAGAAGAGACCCAGTACTTC. The chain is built from TRBV5-6 and TRBJ2-5; 9 bases agree with TRBD2. Losses at the gene ends were 4 bases for V and 3 bases for J; bases not matched to a gene: 1. The length of the CDR3 is 13 residues. In germline, CDR1 is SGHDT, CDR2 YYEEEE.

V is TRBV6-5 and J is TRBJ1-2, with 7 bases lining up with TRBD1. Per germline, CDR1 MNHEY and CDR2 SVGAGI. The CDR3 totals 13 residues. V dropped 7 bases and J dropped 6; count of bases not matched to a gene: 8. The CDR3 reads CASKKTGFDGYTF. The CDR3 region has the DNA TGTGCCAGCAAGAAGACAGGGTTTGATGGCTACACCTTC.

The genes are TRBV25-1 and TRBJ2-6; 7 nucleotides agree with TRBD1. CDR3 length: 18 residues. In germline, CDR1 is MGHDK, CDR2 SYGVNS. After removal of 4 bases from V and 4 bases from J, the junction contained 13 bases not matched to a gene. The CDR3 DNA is TGTGCCAGCAGTGCCTGGACAGGCGATGACGCGGGGGCCAACGTCCTGACTTTC. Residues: CASSAWTGDDAGANVLTF.

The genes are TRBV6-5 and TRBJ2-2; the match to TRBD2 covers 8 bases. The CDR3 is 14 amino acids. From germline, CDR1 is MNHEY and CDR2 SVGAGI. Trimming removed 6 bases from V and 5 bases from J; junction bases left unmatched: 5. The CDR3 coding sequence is TGTGCCAGCAGCCCGGGACTAGAGACCGGGGAGCTGTTTTTT. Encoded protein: CASSPGLETGELFF.

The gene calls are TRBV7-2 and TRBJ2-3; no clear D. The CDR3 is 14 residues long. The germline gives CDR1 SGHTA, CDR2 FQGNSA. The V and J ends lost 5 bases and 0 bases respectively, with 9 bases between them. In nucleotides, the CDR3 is TGTGCCAGCAGCCCTATGCAAAGCACAGATACGCAGTATTTT. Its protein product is CASSPMQSTDTQYF.

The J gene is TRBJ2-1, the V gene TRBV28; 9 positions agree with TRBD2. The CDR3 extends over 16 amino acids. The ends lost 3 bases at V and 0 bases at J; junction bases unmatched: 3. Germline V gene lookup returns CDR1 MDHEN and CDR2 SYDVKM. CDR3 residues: CASSFYSGSSYNEQFF. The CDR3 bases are TGTGCCAGCAGTTTCTATAGCGGGAGCTCCTACAATGAGCAGTTCTTC. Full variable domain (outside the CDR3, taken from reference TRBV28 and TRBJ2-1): DVKVTQSSRYLVKRTGEKVFLECVQDMDHENMFWYRQDPGLGLRLIYFSYDVKMKEKGDIPEGYSVSREKKERFSLILESASTNQTSMYLCASSFYSGSSYNEQFFGPGTRLTVL.

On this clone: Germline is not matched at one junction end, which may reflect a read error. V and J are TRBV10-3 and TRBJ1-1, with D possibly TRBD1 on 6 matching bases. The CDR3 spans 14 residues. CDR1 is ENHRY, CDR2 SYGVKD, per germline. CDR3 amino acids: CAISEGQGNSEAFF. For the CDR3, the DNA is TGTGCCATCAGTGAGGGGCAGGGGAACTCTGAAGCTTTCTTT.

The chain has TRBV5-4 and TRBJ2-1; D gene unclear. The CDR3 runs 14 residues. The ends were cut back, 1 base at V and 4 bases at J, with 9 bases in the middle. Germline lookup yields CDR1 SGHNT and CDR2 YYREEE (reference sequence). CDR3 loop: CASSLFSAYNEQFF. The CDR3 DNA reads TGTGCCAGCAGCTTGTTCAGCGCATACAATGAGCAGTTCTTC. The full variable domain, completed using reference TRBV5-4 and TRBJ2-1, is ETGVTQSPTHLIKTRGQQVTLRCSSQSGHNTVSWYQQALGQGPQFIFQYYREEENGRGNFPPRFSGLQFPNYSSELNVNALELDDSALYLCASSLFSAYNEQFFGPGTRLTVL.

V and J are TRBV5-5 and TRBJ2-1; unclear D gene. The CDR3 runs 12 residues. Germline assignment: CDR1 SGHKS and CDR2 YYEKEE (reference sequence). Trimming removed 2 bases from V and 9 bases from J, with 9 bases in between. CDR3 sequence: CASSFFWGEQFF. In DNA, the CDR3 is TGTGCCAGCAGCTTTTTTTGGGGTGAGCAGTTCTTC.

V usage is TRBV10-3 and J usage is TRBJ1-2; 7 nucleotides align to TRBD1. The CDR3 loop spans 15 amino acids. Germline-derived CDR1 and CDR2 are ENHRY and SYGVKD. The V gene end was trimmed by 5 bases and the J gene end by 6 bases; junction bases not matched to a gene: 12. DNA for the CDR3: TGTGCCATCAGTTCCGAAGGAGGGGGCGAAGATGGCTACACCTTC. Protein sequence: CAISSEGGGEDGYTF.

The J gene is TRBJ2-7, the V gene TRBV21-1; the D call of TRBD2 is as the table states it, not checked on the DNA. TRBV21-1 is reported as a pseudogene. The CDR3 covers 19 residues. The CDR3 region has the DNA TGTGCCAGCAGCAAAGATCCTAGCGGGAGGACCCAAACACACTACGAGCAGTACTTC. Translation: CASSKDPSGRTQTHYEQYF.

This CDR3 reads CASSGRGVGETQYF. The DNA for the CDR3 is TGTGCCAGCAGTGGGAGGGGGGTCGGAGAGACCCAGTACTTC. The chain combines TRBV28 with TRBJ2-5, with TRBD2 as a possible D gene (7 bases). Trimming took off 5 bases at V and 4 bases at J, with 14 bases between the two ends. Germline assignment: CDR1 MDHEN and CDR2 SYDVKM. This CDR3 is built from 14 residues.